This TCR beta chain was recovered during a study of T cell responses to AZD1222 COVID-19 vaccine. Some clones are missing from TCRdb's copy, which holds only in-frame ones; the method was immunoSEQ multiplex PCR. The repertoire consists of 110,000 or so clones, with approximately 88% occurring once and the leading ten covering 6.5%. Note on this clone: Its cognate antigen is unknown.

Findings and limits, study-wide: White British ancestry dominated among donors, who included more females, and clonal diversity was possibly underestimated. Without day 14 samples, only post-peak T cell repertoires were studied. Spike regions recognized by vaccine-associated CD4 TCRs spanned the protein, led by 160-218 and 743-854. An increase in Spike-specific TCR breadth and depth was observed after two AZD1222 doses.

This sample comprised peripheral blood, obtained 28 days after the second AZD1222 dose. This sequence originates from an adult who received the AZD1222 COVID-19 vaccine.

The CDR3 coding sequence is TGTGCCAGCAGTTACTCGCGGGGTAACACTGAAGCTTTCTTT. It translates to CASSYSRGNTEAFF. The chain has TRBV6-5 and TRBJ1-1; D not resolved. Germline values: CDR1 MNHEY, CDR2 SVGAGI. The CDR3 loop spans 14 amino acids. The germline V and J ends were trimmed by 0 bases and 2 bases, with 7 bases remaining between them.